Detailed here is one T cell receptor (beta chain). This sample stems from a study of shared clonotypes between healthy human individuals. Trimming removed 3 bases from V and 3 bases from J, with 5 bases in between. Germline V lookup: CDR1 KGHSH, CDR2 LQKENI. The CDR3 consists of 12 residues. Sequencing was performed with immunoSEQ multiplex PCR; in TCRdb, only in-frame clones are kept and a portion is missing. Of around 2.1 million clones in the sample, under 97% were seen once. The source of this sequence is a man aged 18-30 years in good health. The J gene is TRBJ2-5, the V gene TRBV18, with D unresolved. Sequencing used naive CD4+ T cells sorted from blood. Subset meaning: CD45RA+ positively selected. CDR3 region: CASSPLEETQYF. CDR3 in DNA: TGTGCCAGCTCACCTCTTGAAGAGACCCAGTACTTC.